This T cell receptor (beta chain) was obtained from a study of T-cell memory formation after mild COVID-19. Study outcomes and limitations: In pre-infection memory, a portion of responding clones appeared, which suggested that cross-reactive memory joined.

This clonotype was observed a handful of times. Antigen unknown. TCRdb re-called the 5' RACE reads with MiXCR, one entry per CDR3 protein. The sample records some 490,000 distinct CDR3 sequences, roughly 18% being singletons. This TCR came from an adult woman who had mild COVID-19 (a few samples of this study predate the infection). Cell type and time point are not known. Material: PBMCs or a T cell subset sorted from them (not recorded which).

The CDR3 DNA reads as TGTGCCAGCAGACAGGGGAGTGGGTCCTACGAGCAGTACTTC. Amino acid sequence: CASRQGSGSYEQYF. The V and J genes are TRBV6-6 and TRBJ2-7; 7 nucleotides line up with TRBD1. The CDR3 extends over 14 amino acids. The V gene's germline CDR1 is MNHNY and CDR2 SVGAGI (reference sequence). V was clipped by 6 bases and J by 1 base; unmatched bases: 6.